The next 2 T cell receptor beta chains were all read from a single sample in a study of regulatory T cells in long-lasting Graves disease (dated by TCRdb to 2020 to 2023). The time point label corresponds to: newly diagnosed GD, antithyroid drugs for less than 3 months. RNA was extracted from PBMCs in TRIzol for both TCR sequencing and RNA sequencing. Receptor libraries were prepared by multiplex PCR. This sample was sequenced with an Illumina HiSeq 4000. To build TCR beta libraries, CDR3 regions were amplified by Arm-PCR using iRepertoire HTBI primers. Using fastp at Q25 and MiXCR, TCRdb reprocessed the public reads and kept productive beta chains. Identical CDR3 protein sequences are pooled into one entry, listed with their most common genes and DNA. The sample contains 600,000 to 650,000 distinct CDR3 sequences, under 20% of them found a single time. More than 15% of the sample lies in the top ten.

The data also belong to a second study, concerning T cells in Graves' hyperthyroidism and ophthalmopathy.

Here the sequenced sample was peripheral blood mononuclear cells (PBMCs), taken at new diagnosis, from a patient treated with antithyroid drugs. These receptors were taken from a woman in her 30s with Graves disease. Donor details come from another sample of the same person, matched by shared clones.

The V and J genes are TRBV20-1 and TRBJ2-7, with TRBD2 matching over 8 bases. Germline assignment: CDR1 DFQATT and CDR2 SNEGSKA (reference sequence). The CDR3 contains 11 residues. CDR3 bases: TGCGCTACGGGAGGGGAGGTGGAGCAGTACTTC. As protein: CATGGEVEQYF.

This clonotype came up many times. This chain connects TRBV28 to TRBJ2-5, with 7 positions matching TRBD1. The CDR3 covers 15 residues. Germline-derived CDR1 and CDR2 are MDHEN and SYDVKM. J was trimmed by 7 bases and V by 4 bases; bases with no gene match: 12. CDR3 bases: TGTGCCAGCAGTTCGGGACAGCCCCATCGGTTGACCCAGTACTTC. It encodes CASSSGQPHRLTQYF.